This T cell receptor beta chain was identified during a study of radiotherapy plus CTLA-4 blockade in lung cancer. Study-wide background: Among all patients, approximately 17% showed objective responses, while more than 25% had disease control. The study, taken as a whole, reports: Radiotherapy plus ipilimumab was followed by expansion in blood of tumor-derived TCR clones. Interferon-beta, together with early blood T cell clone dynamics, reportedly best predicted response.

The CDR3 is 15 residues long. With V trimmed by 0 bases and J by 4 bases, 2 bases remained unmatched. Germline CDR1 is WNHNN and CDR2 is SYGVQD (reference sequence). Those patients who had chemo-refractory metastatic non-small-cell lung cancer were given focal radiation along with CTLA-4 blockade through ipilimumab. TCRdb keeps only in-frame clones here, not all; method: immunoSEQ multiplex PCR. The repertoire holds about 14,000 clones, around 87% seen once, with 13% to 15% in the top ten. In regard to this clone: What it binds is unknown.

The gene calls are TRBV10-1 and TRBJ2-1; 8 nucleotides agree with TRBD2. Sample: peripheral blood, taken from a patient treated with radiotherapy plus ipilimumab. This TCR came from a human donor with non-small cell lung cancer that progressed on radiotherapy plus ipilimumab. Some clones in this sample may be carry-over from other donors' samples. CDR3 loop: CASSESSGGYNEQFF. In nucleotides, the CDR3 is TGCGCCAGCAGTGAGTCCAGCGGGGGTTACAATGAGCAGTTCTTC.